This T cell receptor beta chain is from a study of blood T cells in healthy people across ages. Study-level points and caveats: The diversity estimates, figures obtained from one million T cells, were considered underestimates. TCR beta diversity, measured per million T cells, fell in a roughly linear way with age.

Together with a sample-barcoded 5' primer, a J-beta primer mix was included in a second PCR lasting about 7 to 11 cycles. TCRdb independently ran MiXCR on the 5' RACE reads; one entry per CDR3 protein. The sample records about 1 million distinct CDR3 sequences, 35% to 55% being singletons. This CDR3 comprises 13 residues. V was trimmed by 5 bases and J by 5 bases, leaving 10 bases between them. The germline V gene has CDR1 MNHEY and CDR2 SVGAGI. Drawing of peripheral blood yielded roughly 9.8 milliliters from each donor. Per individual sample, total RNA of at least 5.5 micrograms was extracted. This clonotype was counted between two and nine times. Its antigen is unknown.

The clonotype was recovered from a woman aged 55-69 years in good health. This chain joins TRBV6-5 and TRBJ2-1; no clear D gene. The sample was blood. Written as DNA, the CDR3 is TGTGCCAGCAGTAAGGACCCAGACAATGAGCAGTTCTTC. Amino acid sequence: CASSKDPDNEQFF.